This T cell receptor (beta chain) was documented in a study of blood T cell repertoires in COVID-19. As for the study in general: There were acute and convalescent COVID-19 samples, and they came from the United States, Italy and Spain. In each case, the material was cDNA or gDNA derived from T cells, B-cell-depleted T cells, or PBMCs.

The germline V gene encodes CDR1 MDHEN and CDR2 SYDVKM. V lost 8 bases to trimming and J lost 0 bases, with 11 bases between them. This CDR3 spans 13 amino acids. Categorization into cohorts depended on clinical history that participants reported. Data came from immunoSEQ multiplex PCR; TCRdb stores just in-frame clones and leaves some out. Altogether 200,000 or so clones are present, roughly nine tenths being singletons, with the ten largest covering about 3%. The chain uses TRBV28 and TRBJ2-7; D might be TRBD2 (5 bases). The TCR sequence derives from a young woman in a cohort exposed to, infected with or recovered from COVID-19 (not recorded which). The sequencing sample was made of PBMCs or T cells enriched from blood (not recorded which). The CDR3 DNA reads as TGTGCCAGCGAGGACTCGAGCTCCTACGAGCAGTACTTC. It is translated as CASEDSSSYEQYF.